The 21 T cell receptor beta chains given below trace back to one sample, sequenced in a study of blood T cell repertoires in COVID-19 (dated by TCRdb to the early 2020s). The method behind the library was the immunoSEQ multiplex PCR assay. The table comes from immuneACCESS by way of TCRdb, which keeps in-frame sequences with V and J called. Part of the clones is missing from these tables; in studies checked, under half for an unresolved V gene and the rest for unknown reasons. The sample profile shows over 200,000 clones; around 89% of them were found once. 2% to 3% of the sample is held by the ten biggest clonotypes. Sequencing used peripheral blood. These receptors were collected from a young man with COVID-19, enrolled during active disease.

The chain recombines TRBV5-6 with TRBJ2-7, with 11 bases fitting TRBD2. V shed 2 bases, J shed 3 bases, and the junction held 7 bases outside the gene matches. The CDR3 has 16 amino acids. Germline assignment: CDR1 SGHDT and CDR2 YYEEEE. CDR3 DNA: TGTGCCAGCAGCTTATTAGCGGGGGGGCACTACTACGAGCAGTACTTC. This translates into CASSLLAGGHYYEQYF.

This clone turned up a few times. The chain recombines TRBV6-2 or TRBV6-3 with TRBJ1-2, with D perhaps TRBD1 (5 bases). Germline loops: CDR1 MNHEY, CDR2 SVGEGT. The length of the CDR3 is 12 residues. V lost 6 bases, J lost 10 bases, and 15 bases lay in between. CDR3 residues: CASSPMGTDYTF. The DNA of the CDR3 is TGTGCCAGCAGCCCGATGGGGACTGACTACACCTTC.

This clone was counted a single time. The chain has TRBV7-9 and TRBJ2-7; no reliable D call. The CDR3 runs 16 residues. Germline-derived CDR1 and CDR2 are SEHNR and FQNEAQ (reference sequence). V was shortened by 4 bases and J by 0 bases, with 16 bases between the two germline ends. The CDR3 reads CASSSSARLLSYEQYF. The CDR3 nucleotides read TGTGCCAGCAGCTCTAGTGCCCGACTTCTCTCCTACGAGCAGTACTTC.

The chain uses TRBV9 and TRBJ2-1; 12 bases map to TRBD1. Trimming cost V 1 base and J 6 bases; bases outside gene matches: 5. This CDR3 spans 16 amino acids. In germline, CDR1 is SGDLS, CDR2 YYNGEE. CDR3 sequence: CASSVPGQGASNEQFF. CDR3 coding DNA: TGTGCCAGCAGCGTACCGGGACAGGGGGCGTCCAATGAGCAGTTCTTC.

V usage is TRBV9 and J usage is TRBJ1-1; D may be TRBD1 (5 bases). The CDR3 contains 13 residues. Trimming shortened V by 0 bases and J by 3 bases, and 6 bases separated the two germline ends. The germline gives CDR1 SGDLS, CDR2 YYNGEE. The CDR3 DNA follows: TGTGCCAGCAGCGTAGGGGGCCACACTGAAGCTTTCTTT. It specifies CASSVGGHTEAFF.

The V and J genes are TRBV11-3 and TRBJ2-1; 9 positions agree with TRBD1. The CDR3 totals 16 residues. The germline CDR1 and CDR2 sequences are SGHNT and YENEEA. Losses at the gene ends were 5 bases for V and 0 bases for J; bases not matched to a gene: 5. CDR3 in amino acids: CASSPDRGSSYNEQFF. DNA for the CDR3: TGTGCCAGCAGCCCGGACAGGGGAAGCTCCTACAATGAGCAGTTCTTC.

The chain links TRBV6-5 to TRBJ1-1; 9 bases are a match to TRBD1. This CDR3 is built from 13 residues. Losses at the gene ends were 10 bases for V and 3 bases for J; bases not matched to a gene: 6. Germline lookup yields CDR1 MNHEY and CDR2 SVGAGI. This CDR3 is CATSGTGYTEAFF. CDR3 DNA sequence: TGTGCCACCTCCGGGACAGGGTACACTGAAGCTTTCTTT.

The genes are TRBV4-3 and TRBJ1-6, with D maybe TRBD1 (6 bases). V was shortened by 0 bases and J by 9 bases, with 18 bases between the two germline ends. The length of the CDR3 is 17 residues. Germline lookup yields CDR1 LGHNA and CDR2 YSLEER. For the CDR3, the DNA is TGCGCCAGCAGCCAAGATATGTCCGCGGGGGCGATTTCACCCCTCCACTTT. It specifies CASSQDMSAGAISPLHF.

With respect to this clone: The same CDR3 arises from other DNA sequences in this sample as well. The V call is TRBV7-2, the J call TRBJ1-1, with D unclear. From germline, CDR1 is SGHTA and CDR2 FQGNSA. V was cut by 1 base and J by 2 bases, with 8 bases left in between. The CDR3 length is 14 residues. The CDR3 is CASSLGQLNTEAFF. The CDR3 DNA is TGTGCCAGCAGCTTAGGGCAGTTAAACACTGAAGCTTTCTTT.

This chain joins TRBV19 and TRBJ2-7; 9 positions match TRBD2. Germline V gives CDR1 LNHDA, CDR2 SQIVND (reference sequence). The CDR3 extends over 17 amino acids. The V segment lost 3 bases and the J segment 4 bases; nucleotides outside the gene matches: 13. The CDR3 reads CASSMLAGAQDLYEQYF. CDR3 nucleotides: TGTGCCAGTAGTATGTTAGCGGGGGCCCAGGACCTTTACGAGCAGTACTTC.

The rearrangement uses TRBV6-5 and TRBJ1-5, with no clear D. The CDR3 totals 13 residues. Trimming pared 0 bases from V and 11 bases from J, leaving 11 bases between. In germline, CDR1 is MNHEY, CDR2 SVGAGI. The CDR3 DNA reads as TGTGCCAGCAGTTACTCCCACAGTGCCACCCAGCATTTT. Amino acid sequence: CASSYSHSATQHF.

This clone was detected once. This rearrangement joins TRBV30 to TRBJ1-4; 12 bases agree with TRBD1. J was trimmed by 1 base and V by 0 bases; bases with no gene match: 6. The CDR3 consists of 18 residues. The germline V gene encodes CDR1 GTSNPN and CDR2 SVGIG (reference sequence). The CDR3 spells CAWSVLGDRGRTNEKLFF. CDR3 nucleotide sequence: TGTGCCTGGAGTGTACTCGGGGACAGGGGGCGAACTAATGAAAAACTGTTTTTT.

The chain carries TRBV29-1 and TRBJ1-2; 11 bases align to TRBD1. The trim removed 7 bases at V and 1 base at J, leaving 5 bases unmatched. Looked up from germline, CDR1 is SQVTM and CDR2 is ANQGSEA. The CDR3 contains 14 residues. This CDR3 reads CSAGQGDGNYGYTF. In DNA form, the CDR3 reads TGCAGCGCGGGACAGGGGGATGGTAACTATGGCTACACCTTC.

The chain combines TRBV7-2 with TRBJ1-5; D is possibly TRBD1 (5 bases). Trimming removed 1 base at V and 4 bases at J, with 11 bases between. The CDR3 has 15 residues. Germline-derived CDR1 and CDR2 are SGHTA and FQGNSA. The CDR3 sequence is CASSLVDQGNQPQHF. The CDR3 bases are TGTGCCAGCAGCTTAGTGGATCAGGGTAATCAGCCCCAGCATTTT.

The chain recombines TRBV3-1 (or the pseudogene TRBV3-2) with TRBJ2-5, with TRBD1 matching over 7 bases. The germline V gene has CDR1 LGHDT and CDR2 YNNKEL (reference sequence). CDR3 length: 14 residues. V trimming: 4 bases; J trimming: 5 bases; junction bases outside the gene matches: 7. This CDR3 reads CASSRQGVWETQYF. Written as DNA, the CDR3 is TGTGCCAGCAGCCGGCAGGGGGTCTGGGAGACCCAGTACTTC.

The CDR3 sequence is CASSPQQGLSAYEQYF. CDR3 sequence (DNA): TGTGCCAGCAGCCCCCAGCAGGGACTCTCGGCCTACGAGCAGTACTTC. The J gene is TRBJ2-7, the V gene TRBV7-9; D might be TRBD2 (6 bases). Germline loops: CDR1 SEHNR, CDR2 FQNEAQ (reference sequence). With 5 bases removed from V and 2 bases from J, the gap between germline ends came to 19 bases. The CDR3 runs to 16 residues.

This rearrangement joins TRBV12-3 or TRBV12-4 to TRBJ2-1; TRBD1 matches at 8 bases. The length of the CDR3 is 13 residues. Germline trimming cut 8 bases from V and 6 bases from J; bases unmatched to any gene: 6. CDR3 sequence reads: CASRWTGRNEQFF. In DNA, the CDR3 is TGTGCCAGCCGTTGGACAGGGCGCAATGAGCAGTTCTTC.

This chain connects TRBV11-2 to TRBJ2-1, with D possibly matching TRBD2 (8 bases). Deletions cut 8 bases from V and 5 bases from J, with 28 bases between. CDR3 length: 18 residues. From germline, CDR1 is SGHAT and CDR2 FQNNGV. The CDR3 DNA sequence: TGTGCCAGCGCCCTAGGGCGACAGGGAGGTAGCGGGGACAATGAGCAGTTCTTC. Residues: CASALGRQGGSGDNEQFF. Looking up the rest from reference TRBV11-2 and TRBJ2-1 gives the full variable domain: EAGVAQSPRYKIIEKRQSVAFWCNPISGHATLYWYQQILGQGPKLLIQFQNNGVVDDSQLPKDRFSAERLKGVDSTLKIQPAKLEDSAVYLCASALGRQGGSGDNEQFFGPGTRLTVL.

V usage is TRBV3-1 (or the pseudogene TRBV3-2) and J usage is TRBJ2-3, with D tentatively TRBD2 (6 bases). Trimming cost V 0 bases and J 3 bases, with 7 bases left between them. The CDR3 totals 14 residues. The germline gives CDR1 LGHDT, CDR2 YNNKEL (reference sequence). CDR3 bases: TGTGCCAGCAGCCAAGACGCGGGGACAGATACGCAGTATTTT. It yields the protein CASSQDAGTDTQYF.

The J gene is TRBJ1-1, the V gene TRBV7-3; 7 bases align to TRBD1. The CDR3 has 13 amino acids. CDR1 is SGHTA, CDR2 FQGTGA, per germline. V gave up 5 bases and J gave up 4 bases; unmatched junction bases: 4. This CDR3 reads CASSPDRATEAFF. The CDR3 DNA reads as TGTGCCAGCAGCCCCGACAGGGCCACTGAAGCTTTCTTT.

The chain couples TRBV4-3 to TRBJ2-3, with TRBD1 as a possible D gene (5 bases). V was trimmed by 3 bases and J by 1 base, leaving 8 bases between them. Germline CDR1 reads LGHNA; CDR2 reads YSLEER. The CDR3 is 14 residues long. CDR3 residues: CASSQGLGTDTQYF. The CDR3 bases are TGCGCCAGCAGCCAGGGGCTTGGCACAGATACGCAGTATTTT.